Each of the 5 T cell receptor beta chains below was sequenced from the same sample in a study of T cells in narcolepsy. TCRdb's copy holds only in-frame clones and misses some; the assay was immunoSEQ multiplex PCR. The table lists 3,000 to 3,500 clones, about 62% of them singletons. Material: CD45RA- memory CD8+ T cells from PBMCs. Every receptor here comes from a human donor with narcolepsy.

The CDR3 nucleotides are TGCGCCAGCAGCTATGGGGAGGGCGAAGAGACCCAGTACTTC. It translates to CASSYGEGEETQYF. The rearrangement uses TRBV5-1 and TRBJ2-5; 7 bases align to TRBD2. The ends lost 3 bases at V and 3 bases at J; junction bases unmatched: 5. This CDR3 is built from 14 residues. CDR1 and CDR2 from the germline V gene are SGHRS and YFSETQ.

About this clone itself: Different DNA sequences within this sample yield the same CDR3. CDR3 coding DNA: TGTGCCAGCAGCTTAACAAGCGGGGAGACAGATACGCAGTATTTT. Translation gives CASSLTSGETDTQYF. The chain has TRBV7-3 and TRBJ2-3; 7 nucleotides agree with TRBD2. The CDR3 spans 15 residues. CDR1 and CDR2 from the germline V gene are SGHTA and FQGTGA. V shed 0 bases, J shed 3 bases, and the junction held 3 bases outside the gene matches.

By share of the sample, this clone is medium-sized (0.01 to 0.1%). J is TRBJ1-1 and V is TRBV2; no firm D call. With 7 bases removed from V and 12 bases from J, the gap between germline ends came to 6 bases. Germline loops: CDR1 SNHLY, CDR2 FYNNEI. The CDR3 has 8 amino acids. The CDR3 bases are TGTGCCAGCACTGGAACTTTCTTT. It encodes CASTGTFF.

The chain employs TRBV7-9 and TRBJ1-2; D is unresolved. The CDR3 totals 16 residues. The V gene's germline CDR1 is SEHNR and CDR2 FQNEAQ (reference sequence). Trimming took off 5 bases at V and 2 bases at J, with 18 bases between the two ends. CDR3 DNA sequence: TGTGCCAGCAGCCGAGGACCCCAGATCGCGAACTATGGCTACACCTTC. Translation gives CASSRGPQIANYGYTF. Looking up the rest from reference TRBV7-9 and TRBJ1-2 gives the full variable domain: DTGVSQNPRHKITKRGQNVTFRCDPISEHNRLYWYRQTLGQGPEFLTYFQNEAQLEKSRLLSDRFSAERPKGSFSTLEIQRTEQGDSAMYLCASSRGPQIANYGYTFGSGTRLTVV.

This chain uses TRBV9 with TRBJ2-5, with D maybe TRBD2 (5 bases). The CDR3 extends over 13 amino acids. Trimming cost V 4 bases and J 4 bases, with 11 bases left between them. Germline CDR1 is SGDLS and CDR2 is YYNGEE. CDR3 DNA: TGTGCCAGCAGCCCACTAGGGTTAGAGACCCAGTACTTC. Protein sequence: CASSPLGLETQYF.